This T cell receptor beta chain was observed in a study of T cell repertoires in cytomegalovirus infection. TCRdb redid the calling of the reads with MiXCR, one entry per CDR3 protein. The sample contains fewer than 1,000,000 distinct CDR3 sequences, around a third of which appear only once. Germline values: CDR1 SQVTM, CDR2 ANQGSEA. V lost 0 bases to trimming and J lost 1 base, with 6 bases between them. There are 13 residues in the CDR3. A note on this clonotype: Its antigen is still unknown.

This rearrangement joins TRBV29-1 to TRBJ1-1; D uncertain. The specimen comprised cultured CD8+ T cells from PBMCs, sampled from culture after CMV antigen stimulation. The TCR was taken from a human donor in good health (CMV status not recorded). Some clones in this sample may be carry-over from other donors' samples. The CDR3 sequence: CSVEDHKNTEAFF. The CDR3 DNA follows: TGCAGCGTTGAAGACCATAAGAACACTGAAGCTTTCTTT.